The entry that follows covers one T cell receptor (beta chain) sequence. The antigen this receptor binds is unknown. No much larger clone exists at a distance of one base, and base qualities are not known. This specimen belongs to a study of CD8 T cells in Susac syndrome (dated by TCRdb to the late 2010s). For the study in its entirety: The study used repertoire sequencing to test whether antigen drove CD8+ T cell activation and differentiation in Susac syndrome.

According to the germline V gene, CDR1 reads MGHDK and CDR2 reads SYGVNS. V and J are truncated by 0 bases and 5 bases respectively, leaving an intervening sequence of 8 bases. The CDR3 runs 15 amino acids, cysteine and phenylalanine included. Only the CDR3 part of the read is kept: 45 bases, read in frame from the first base. RNA was extracted using the RNeasy kit, and roughly 0.45 to 1 microgram was reverse transcribed with random hexamers. The immunoSEQ multiplex PCR assay, covering 54 Vbeta and 13 Jbeta segments, was used to amplify TCR beta CDR3 regions. PCR amplification bias was corrected using a synthetic template baseline for primer optimization and computational correction. Per the authors' processing: Only productive sequences were kept, with reads annotated to V, D and J genes according to IMGT and analyzed in immunoSEQ Analyzer. Clonality was computed as one minus Shannon entropy normalized by log2 of the number of productive unique sequences. For each patient and control, public and private clones were evaluated within the 100 most prevalent clones. Clones were defined as Susac-specific if absent from the healthy and MS cohorts, from around 1,000 published viral clones and from other ImmuneACCESS disease sequences. TCRdb reran the public reads through fastp at Q25 and MiXCR, keeping productive beta chains. Each entry merges the rows of one CDR3 protein and shows their most common DNA and genes. TCRdb, rather than the study authors, made the V and J calls. Present in this sample are approximately 270,000 distinct CDR3 sequences, roughly 95% of which were seen just once. Less than 0.075% of the sample goes to the ten largest clones.

Overall study results and their limits: The number of individuals in the TCR sequencing and HLA analysis was acknowledged as relatively small.

Peripheral blood CD8+ and CD4+ T cells from healthy donors, Susac syndrome patients and multiple sclerosis patients were profiled using high-throughput TCR beta sequencing. Multiple sclerosis controls were treatment-naive patients with stable or active relapsing-remitting disease fulfilling revised McDonald criteria. Bulk CD8+ and CD4+ T cells were purified by magnetic negative isolation, whereas CD8+ TEMRA cells were enriched by FACS. Blood was drawn into EDTA tubes, processed within 24 hours, and PBMCs were isolated by density gradient centrifugation. PBMCs intended for TCR sequencing were frozen in liquid nitrogen and were later thawed in a 37 degrees C water bath. The sorted or isolated CD4+, CD8+ and CD8+ TEMRA cells had a purity of 90% or higher.

The sequenced sample was CD4+ T cells from PBMCs. The sequence is built from TRBV25-1 and TRBJ1-6; the D gene remains uncertain. This clonotype was obtained from a human donor with multiple sclerosis. In nucleotide form, the sequence is TGTGCCAGCAGTGAATACAAGGGCGATAATTCACCCCTCCACTTT. It translates as CASSEYKGDNSPLHF.